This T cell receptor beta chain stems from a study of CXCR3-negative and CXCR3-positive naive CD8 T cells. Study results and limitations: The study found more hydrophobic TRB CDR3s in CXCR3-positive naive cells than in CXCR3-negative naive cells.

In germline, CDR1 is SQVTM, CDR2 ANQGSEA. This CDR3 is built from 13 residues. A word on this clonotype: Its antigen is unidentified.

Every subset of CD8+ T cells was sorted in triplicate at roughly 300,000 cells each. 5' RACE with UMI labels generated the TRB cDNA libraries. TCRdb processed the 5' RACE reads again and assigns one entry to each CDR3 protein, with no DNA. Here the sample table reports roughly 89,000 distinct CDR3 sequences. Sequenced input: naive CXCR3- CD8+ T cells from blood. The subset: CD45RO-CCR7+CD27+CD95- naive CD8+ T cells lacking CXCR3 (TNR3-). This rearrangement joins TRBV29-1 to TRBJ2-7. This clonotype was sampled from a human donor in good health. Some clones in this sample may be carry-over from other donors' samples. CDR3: CSVEPDGTYEQYF.